This TCR beta chain originates from a study of hypomethylating agent response in myelodysplastic syndrome. Study-level results: After treatment, novel clonotypes emerged more in responders, contracted ones more in non-responders.

To note about this clone: Its cognate antigen is unknown.

The CDR3 spans 13 residues. The germline V gene has CDR1 LNHDA and CDR2 SQIVND (reference sequence). V lost 6 bases to trimming and J lost 2 bases, with 9 bases between them. Survey resolution used two replicates of 200 ng, totaling around 400 ng DNA. The protocol was immunoSEQ multiplex PCR, while the TCRdb copy is restricted to in-frame clones and leaves out a portion. Of roughly 1,800 clones listed, approximately 82% are singletons. The clonotype was recovered from a human donor with myelodysplastic syndrome. The chain combines TRBV19 with TRBJ2-3; no clear D gene. The material was bone marrow, obtained before or after starting hypomethylating agent treatment for myelodysplastic syndrome (not recorded which). CDR3 sequence: CASSYTITDTQYF. In nucleotides, the CDR3 is TGTGCCAGTAGCTACACTATCACAGATACGCAGTATTTT.